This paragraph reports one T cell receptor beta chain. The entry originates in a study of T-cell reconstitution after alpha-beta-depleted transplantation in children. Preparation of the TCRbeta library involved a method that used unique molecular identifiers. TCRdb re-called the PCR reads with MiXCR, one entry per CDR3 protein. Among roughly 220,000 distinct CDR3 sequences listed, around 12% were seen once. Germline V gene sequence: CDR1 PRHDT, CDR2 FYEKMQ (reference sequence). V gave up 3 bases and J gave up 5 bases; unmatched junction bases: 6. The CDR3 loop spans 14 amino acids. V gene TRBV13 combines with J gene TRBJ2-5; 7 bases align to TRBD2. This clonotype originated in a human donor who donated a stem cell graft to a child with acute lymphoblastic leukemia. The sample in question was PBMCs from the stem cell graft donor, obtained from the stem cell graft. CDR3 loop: CASSFRGEGETQYF. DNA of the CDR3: TGTGCCAGCAGCTTTCGCGGGGAGGGGGAGACCCAGTACTTC.